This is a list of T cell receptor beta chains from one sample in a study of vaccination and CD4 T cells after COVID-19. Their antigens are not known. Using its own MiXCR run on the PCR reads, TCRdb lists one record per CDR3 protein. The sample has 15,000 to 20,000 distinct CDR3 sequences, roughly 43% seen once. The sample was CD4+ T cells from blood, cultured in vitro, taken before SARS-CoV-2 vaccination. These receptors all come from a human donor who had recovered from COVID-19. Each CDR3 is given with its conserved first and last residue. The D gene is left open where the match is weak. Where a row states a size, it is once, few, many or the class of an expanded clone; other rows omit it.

CDR3 DNA: TGTGCCATCTCTGATAGCGGGGGGACCAAAGAGACCCAGTACTTC
CDR3 protein: CAISDSGGTKETQYF
D gene: TRBD2
V gene: TRBV10-3
clone size: -
J gene: TRBJ2-5

CDR3 DNA: TGTGCCAGCAGCTTAATGCCTGCAGAGTCACCCCTCCACTTT
CDR3 protein: CASSLMPAESPLHF
D gene: -
V gene: TRBV11-3
clone size: -
J gene: TRBJ1-6

CDR3 DNA: TGTGCCAGCAGCCAGGACCCCATACAAACGATGGCTTTCTTT
CDR3 protein: CASSQDPIQTMAFF
D gene: -
V gene: TRBV6-1
clone size: few
J gene: TRBJ1-1

CDR3 DNA: TGTGCCAGTAGTATTGGGACGGTGCTGCGCTATGGCTACACCTTC
CDR3 protein: CASSIGTVLRYGYTF
D gene: -
V gene: TRBV19
clone size: -
J gene: TRBJ1-2

CDR3 DNA: TGCAGTGCGCGGACAGGGGGGACCAATCAGCCCCAGCATTTT
CDR3 protein: CSARTGGTNQPQHF
D gene: TRBD1
V gene: TRBV20-1
clone size: few
J gene: TRBJ1-5

CDR3 DNA: TGTGCCAGCAGCTTATTGGTACAGGGGGCCAGGACTGAAGCTTTCTTT
CDR3 protein: CASSLLVQGARTEAFF
D gene: TRBD1
V gene: TRBV7-2
clone size: -
J gene: TRBJ1-1

CDR3 DNA: TGCAGTGCTATCGGGACAGGGTTCTACGAGCAGTACTTC
CDR3 protein: CSAIGTGFYEQYF
D gene: TRBD1
V gene: TRBV20-1
clone size: -
J gene: TRBJ2-7

CDR3 DNA: TGTGCCAGCAGTTTCTCGACAGGGGGGATCGGCGAGCAGTACTTC
CDR3 protein: CASSFSTGGIGEQYF
D gene: TRBD1
V gene: TRBV27
clone size: -
J gene: TRBJ2-7

CDR3 DNA: TGTGCCAGCAGTGGACAGGGGGCCTCTGGAAACACCATATATTTT
CDR3 protein: CASSGQGASGNTIYF
D gene: TRBD1
V gene: TRBV25-1
clone size: -
J gene: TRBJ1-3

CDR3 DNA: TGTGCCAGCAGAACTAGCGGGAGGACCCCCTACGAGCAGTACTTC
CDR3 protein: CASRTSGRTPYEQYF
D gene: TRBD2
V gene: TRBV6-4
clone size: -
J gene: TRBJ2-7

CDR3 DNA: TGTGCCAGCAGCCCTAGCGGGGGGCCGGGCACTGAAGCTTTCTTT
CDR3 protein: CASSPSGGPGTEAFF
D gene: -
V gene: TRBV7-2
clone size: few
J gene: TRBJ1-1

CDR3 DNA: TGTGCCACCAGGTCAGGGGCTGAAGCTTTCTTT
CDR3 protein: CATRSGAEAFF
D gene: -
V gene: TRBV24-1
clone size: -
J gene: TRBJ1-1

CDR3 DNA: TGTGCCAGCAGTTACGTCGTAGGCAGGGGCCTCATGAACACTGAAGCTTTCTTT
CDR3 protein: CASSYVVGRGLMNTEAFF
D gene: -
V gene: TRBV6-2/TRBV6-3
clone size: -
J gene: TRBJ1-1

CDR3 DNA: TGCAGTGCTAGGGACTCAGGTTTTAATGAAAAACTGTTTTTT
CDR3 protein: CSARDSGFNEKLFF
D gene: -
V gene: TRBV20-1
clone size: -
J gene: TRBJ1-4

CDR3 DNA: TGTGCCATCAATCGGGACAGGGAAGACGAGCAGTACTTC
CDR3 protein: CAINRDREDEQYF
D gene: TRBD1
V gene: TRBV10-3
clone size: -
J gene: TRBJ2-7

CDR3 DNA: TGTGCCAGCAGCCAAGGAGCTACGCAGTATTTT
CDR3 protein: CASSQGATQYF
D gene: -
V gene: TRBV14
clone size: -
J gene: TRBJ2-3

CDR3 DNA: TGTGCCAGCACACATAGCGGGGGCTCCTACAATGAGCAGTTCTTC
CDR3 protein: CASTHSGGSYNEQFF
D gene: TRBD2
V gene: TRBV7-9
clone size: -
J gene: TRBJ2-1

CDR3 DNA: TGCAGTGCTAGCCCCTGGCGGGAGGTCCGGACCCAGTACTTC
CDR3 protein: CSASPWREVRTQYF
D gene: TRBD2
V gene: TRBV20-1
clone size: -
J gene: TRBJ2-5

CDR3 DNA: TGTGCCAGCAGTTCCGCGGACAGACCAAACTATGGCTACACCTTC
CDR3 protein: CASSSADRPNYGYTF
D gene: -
V gene: TRBV27
clone size: -
J gene: TRBJ1-2

CDR3 DNA: TGTGCCAGCAGCCCTGAGCGGGAGGCGGAGCTCTACGAGCAGTACTTC
CDR3 protein: CASSPEREAELYEQYF
D gene: TRBD2
V gene: TRBV6-1
clone size: few
J gene: TRBJ2-7

CDR3 DNA: TGCGCGATAAACTTTGAGCGGGGGGTCAGATCTCGCAATGAGCAGTTCTTC
CDR3 protein: CAINFERGVRSRNEQFF
D gene: TRBD2
V gene: TRBV20-1
clone size: -
J gene: TRBJ2-1

CDR3 DNA: TGTGCCAGCAGCTGGGAAGTAGCGGGGGCGGGGGAGACCCAGTACTTC
CDR3 protein: CASSWEVAGAGETQYF
D gene: TRBD2
V gene: TRBV5-5
clone size: few
J gene: TRBJ2-5

CDR3 DNA: TGTGCCAGCAGTTACTCGGCGGATTATGGCTACACCTTC
CDR3 protein: CASSYSADYGYTF
D gene: -
V gene: TRBV6-2/TRBV6-3
clone size: -
J gene: TRBJ1-2

CDR3 DNA: TGTGCCAGTATTGACCTAGCGGGGGGATACAATGAGCAGTTCTTC
CDR3 protein: CASIDLAGGYNEQFF
D gene: TRBD2
V gene: TRBV19
clone size: -
J gene: TRBJ2-1

CDR3 DNA: TGTGCCAGCCACCAGTTAAGAGCGGGAGGGGGTTTGCAGACCCAGTACTTC
CDR3 protein: CASHQLRAGGGLQTQYF
D gene: TRBD2
V gene: TRBV6-1
clone size: -
J gene: TRBJ2-5

CDR3 DNA: TGTGCCAGCAGCTTCGGGACAGCCCGGAACACTGAAGCTTTCTTT
CDR3 protein: CASSFGTARNTEAFF
D gene: TRBD1
V gene: TRBV7-2
clone size: few
J gene: TRBJ1-1

CDR3 DNA: TGTGCCAGCAGCTTAGGACTAGCCTACGAGCAGTACTTC
CDR3 protein: CASSLGLAYEQYF
D gene: -
V gene: TRBV7-8
clone size: few
J gene: TRBJ2-7

CDR3 DNA: TGTGCCAGCAGTGGGAGTAGGAGCTCCTACGAGCAGTACTTC
CDR3 protein: CASSGSRSSYEQYF
D gene: -
V gene: TRBV2
clone size: -
J gene: TRBJ2-7

CDR3 DNA: TGTGCCACAATGGGCAGGGGGCCTTCCACAGATACGCAGTATTTT
CDR3 protein: CATMGRGPSTDTQYF
D gene: TRBD1
V gene: TRBV24-1
clone size: few
J gene: TRBJ2-3

CDR3 DNA: TGTGCCAGCAGTTACTCAGGAGCAGGGACGGCTAGCAATCAGCCCCAGCATTTT
CDR3 protein: CASSYSGAGTASNQPQHF
D gene: -
V gene: TRBV6-2/TRBV6-3
clone size: -
J gene: TRBJ1-5

CDR3 DNA: TGTGCCATCAGGCCAAGACGGGACGACGGGGAGCTGTTTTTT
CDR3 protein: CAIRPRRDDGELFF
D gene: -
V gene: TRBV10-3
clone size: -
J gene: TRBJ2-2

CDR3 DNA: TGTGCCAGCATTCCGGGGGGGAGACACACCATATATTTT
CDR3 protein: CASIPGGRHTIYF
D gene: -
V gene: TRBV28
clone size: few
J gene: TRBJ1-3

CDR3 DNA: TGCGCCAGCAGCCAAGAATGGACAGGGGGCATCTACAATGAGCAGTTCTTC
CDR3 protein: CASSQEWTGGIYNEQFF
D gene: TRBD1
V gene: TRBV4-1
clone size: -
J gene: TRBJ2-1

CDR3 DNA: TGTGCCAGCAGCTTAGCGCTGGGTTCGAACACTGAAGCTTTCTTT
CDR3 protein: CASSLALGSNTEAFF
D gene: -
V gene: TRBV7-2
clone size: -
J gene: TRBJ1-1

CDR3 DNA: TGTGCCAGCAGCTTAGATCCGCGGGTTAACGAGCAGTACTTC
CDR3 protein: CASSLDPRVNEQYF
D gene: -
V gene: TRBV7-2
clone size: few
J gene: TRBJ2-7

CDR3 DNA: TGTGCCAGCAGCCGTCGGGTGAGTGGGCGGACTGAAGCTTTCTTT
CDR3 protein: CASSRRVSGRTEAFF
D gene: -
V gene: TRBV11-3
clone size: -
J gene: TRBJ1-1

CDR3 DNA: TGTGCCACCAGCAGGGGCGGCGACGGGCATACGCAGTATTTT
CDR3 protein: CATSRGGDGHTQYF
D gene: -
V gene: TRBV15
clone size: -
J gene: TRBJ2-3

CDR3 DNA: TGTGCCAGCAGTTCACGGCGCGCCACGCAAACCTACGAGCAGTACTTC
CDR3 protein: CASSSRRATQTYEQYF
D gene: -
V gene: TRBV6-2/TRBV6-3
clone size: few
J gene: TRBJ2-7

CDR3 DNA: TGTGCCAGCAGCTTTGCAGGGCCTGGAAACACCATATATTTT
CDR3 protein: CASSFAGPGNTIYF
D gene: -
V gene: TRBV7-9
clone size: few
J gene: TRBJ1-3

CDR3 DNA: TGTGCCAGCAGTCAGGAGACTAGTAAGCATACGCAGTATTTT
CDR3 protein: CASSQETSKHTQYF
D gene: -
V gene: TRBV6-1
clone size: -
J gene: TRBJ2-3

CDR3 DNA: TGTGCCAGCCGAACAGGTTTCATGGGGGGGGGTGCGGGCAATCAGCCCCAGCATTTT
CDR3 protein: CASRTGFMGGGAGNQPQHF
D gene: -
V gene: TRBV6-1
clone size: -
J gene: TRBJ1-5

CDR3 DNA: TGTGCCAGCAGCCGGCGATCGGGCTATGGCTACACCTTC
CDR3 protein: CASSRRSGYGYTF
D gene: -
V gene: TRBV11-3
clone size: -
J gene: TRBJ1-2

CDR3 DNA: TGTGCCAGCAGTACAGGGAATGAAAAACTGTTTTTT
CDR3 protein: CASSTGNEKLFF
D gene: -
V gene: TRBV28
clone size: -
J gene: TRBJ1-4

CDR3 DNA: TGTGCCAGCAGCTTAGGAGACATTAGCACAGATACGCAGTATTTT
CDR3 protein: CASSLGDISTDTQYF
D gene: -
V gene: TRBV7-2
clone size: -
J gene: TRBJ2-3

CDR3 DNA: TGTGCCAGCATTGCGGTTGGGGATTGGGGTGAAGCTTTCTTT
CDR3 protein: CASIAVGDWGEAFF
D gene: -
V gene: TRBV6-1
clone size: few
J gene: TRBJ1-1

CDR3 DNA: TGTGCCATCAGGGGGACTAGCGGGGAACATGAGCAGTTCTTC
CDR3 protein: CAIRGTSGEHEQFF
D gene: TRBD2
V gene: TRBV10-3
clone size: -
J gene: TRBJ2-1

CDR3 DNA: TGTGCCAGCAGCCTTCACGCCATCGGGGGCAATTCACCCCTCCACTTT
CDR3 protein: CASSLHAIGGNSPLHF
D gene: -
V gene: TRBV7-2
clone size: few
J gene: TRBJ1-6

CDR3 DNA: TGCGCCAGCGGGGGCTGGACAGGGGGTGCCGATGGCTACACCTTC
CDR3 protein: CASGGWTGGADGYTF
D gene: TRBD1
V gene: TRBV10-2
clone size: -
J gene: TRBJ1-2

CDR3 DNA: TGTGCCAGCAGCTTAGGGGAGCGCCTGGGCTCTGGGGCCAACGTCCTGACTTTC
CDR3 protein: CASSLGERLGSGANVLTF
D gene: -
V gene: TRBV7-8
clone size: -
J gene: TRBJ2-6

CDR3 DNA: TGTGCCAGCAGCTTAGTGGGGGGAGGGCGCAACACCGGGGAGCTGTTTTTT
CDR3 protein: CASSLVGGGRNTGELFF
D gene: TRBD2
V gene: TRBV7-2
clone size: medium-sized
J gene: TRBJ2-2

CDR3 DNA: TGTGCCATCAGTGGCCAAGGACAGGTAGGGACTGAAGCTTTCTTT
CDR3 protein: CAISGQGQVGTEAFF
D gene: TRBD1
V gene: TRBV10-3
clone size: few
J gene: TRBJ1-1

CDR3 DNA: TGTGCCAGCAGCTTAGAAAGGCCCCCCGGGGCAGATACGCAGTATTTT
CDR3 protein: CASSLERPPGADTQYF
D gene: -
V gene: TRBV7-2
clone size: -
J gene: TRBJ2-3

CDR3 DNA: TGTGCCAGTAGTATACGAGGGGACATGAACACTGAAGCTTTCTTT
CDR3 protein: CASSIRGDMNTEAFF
D gene: -
V gene: TRBV19
clone size: -
J gene: TRBJ1-1

CDR3 DNA: TGTGCCAGCAGTTTCTCGGGGGGGTCATTCCCCACAGATACGCAGTATTTT
CDR3 protein: CASSFSGGSFPTDTQYF
D gene: TRBD2
V gene: TRBV6-2/TRBV6-3
clone size: -
J gene: TRBJ2-3

CDR3 DNA: TGTGCCAGCAGCCTTCGGACAGGGGGCGCGAACACTGAAGCTTTCTTT
CDR3 protein: CASSLRTGGANTEAFF
D gene: TRBD1
V gene: TRBV7-9
clone size: -
J gene: TRBJ1-1